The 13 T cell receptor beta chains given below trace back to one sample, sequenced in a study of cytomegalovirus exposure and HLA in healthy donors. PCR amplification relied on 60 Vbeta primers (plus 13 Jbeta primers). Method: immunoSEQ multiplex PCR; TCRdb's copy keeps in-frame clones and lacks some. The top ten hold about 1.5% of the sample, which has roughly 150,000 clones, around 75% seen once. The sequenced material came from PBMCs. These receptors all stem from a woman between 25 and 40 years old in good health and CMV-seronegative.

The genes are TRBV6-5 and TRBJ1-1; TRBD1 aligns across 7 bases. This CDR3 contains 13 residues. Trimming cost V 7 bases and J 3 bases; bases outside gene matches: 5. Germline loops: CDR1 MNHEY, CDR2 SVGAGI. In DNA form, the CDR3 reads TGTGCCAGCAACAAAGGGGGCTACACTGAAGCTTTCTTT. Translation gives CASNKGGYTEAFF.

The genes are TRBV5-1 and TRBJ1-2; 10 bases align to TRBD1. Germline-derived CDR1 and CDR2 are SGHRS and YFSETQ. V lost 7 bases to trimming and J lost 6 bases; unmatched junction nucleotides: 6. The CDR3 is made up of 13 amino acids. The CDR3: CASGHGTGDGYTF. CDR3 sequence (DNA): TGCGCCAGCGGCCATGGGACAGGGGATGGCTACACCTTC.

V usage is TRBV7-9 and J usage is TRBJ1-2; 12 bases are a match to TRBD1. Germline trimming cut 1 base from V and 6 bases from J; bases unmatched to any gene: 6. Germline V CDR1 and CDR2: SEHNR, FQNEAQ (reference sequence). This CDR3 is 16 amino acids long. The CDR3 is CASSLGGQGAGDGYTF. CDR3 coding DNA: TGTGCCAGCAGCTTAGGGGGACAGGGGGCTGGCGATGGCTACACCTTC.

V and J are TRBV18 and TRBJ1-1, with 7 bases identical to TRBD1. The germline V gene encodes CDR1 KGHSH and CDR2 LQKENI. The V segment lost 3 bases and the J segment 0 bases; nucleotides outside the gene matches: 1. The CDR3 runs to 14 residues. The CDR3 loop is CASSPQGVNTEAFF. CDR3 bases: TGTGCCAGCTCACCGCAGGGGGTGAACACTGAAGCTTTCTTT. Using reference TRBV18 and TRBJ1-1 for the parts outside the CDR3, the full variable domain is NAGVMQNPRHLVRRRGQEARLRCSPMKGHSHVYWYRQLPEEGLKFMVYLQKENIIDESGMPKERFSAEFPKEGPSILRIQQVVRGDSAAYFCASSPQGVNTEAFFGQGTRLTVV.

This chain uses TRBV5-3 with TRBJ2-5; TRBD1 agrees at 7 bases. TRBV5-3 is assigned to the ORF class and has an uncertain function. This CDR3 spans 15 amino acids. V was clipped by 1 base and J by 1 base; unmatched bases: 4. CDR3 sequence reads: CARSLPRDSQETQYF. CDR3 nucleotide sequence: TGTGCCAGAAGCTTGCCCCGGGACAGCCAAGAGACCCAGTACTTC.

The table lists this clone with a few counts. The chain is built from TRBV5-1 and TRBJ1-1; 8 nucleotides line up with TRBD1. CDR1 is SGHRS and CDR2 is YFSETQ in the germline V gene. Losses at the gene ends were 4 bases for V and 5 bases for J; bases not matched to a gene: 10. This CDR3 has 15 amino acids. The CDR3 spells CASSLFQGAGTEAFF. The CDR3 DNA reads TGCGCCAGCAGCCTATTCCAGGGGGCAGGGACTGAAGCTTTCTTT.

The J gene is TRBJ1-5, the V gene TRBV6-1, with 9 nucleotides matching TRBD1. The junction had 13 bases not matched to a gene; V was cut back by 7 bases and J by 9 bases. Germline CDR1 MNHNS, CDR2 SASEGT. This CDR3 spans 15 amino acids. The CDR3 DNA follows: TGTGCCAGCACCCATCTACAGGGGGCTCGTCGGCCCCAGCATTTT. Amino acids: CASTHLQGARRPQHF.

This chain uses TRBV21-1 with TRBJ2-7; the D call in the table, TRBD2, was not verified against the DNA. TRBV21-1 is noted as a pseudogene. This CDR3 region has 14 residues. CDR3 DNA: TGTGCCAGCAGCAAAATAACCCCGGGCTACGAGCAGTACTTC. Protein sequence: CASSKITPGYEQYF.

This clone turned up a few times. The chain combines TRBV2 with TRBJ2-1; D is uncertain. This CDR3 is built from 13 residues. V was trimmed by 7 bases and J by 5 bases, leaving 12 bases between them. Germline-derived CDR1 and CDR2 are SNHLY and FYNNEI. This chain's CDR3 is CASTERQNNEQFF. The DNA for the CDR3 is TGTGCCAGCACCGAACGCCAGAACAATGAGCAGTTCTTC.

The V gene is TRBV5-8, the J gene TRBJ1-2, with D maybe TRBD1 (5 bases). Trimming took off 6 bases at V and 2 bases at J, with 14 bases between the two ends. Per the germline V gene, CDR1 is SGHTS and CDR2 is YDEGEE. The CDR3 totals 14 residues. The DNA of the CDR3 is TGTGCCAGCAACCCGGGCAGGGCCAACTATGGCTACACCTTC. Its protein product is CASNPGRANYGYTF.

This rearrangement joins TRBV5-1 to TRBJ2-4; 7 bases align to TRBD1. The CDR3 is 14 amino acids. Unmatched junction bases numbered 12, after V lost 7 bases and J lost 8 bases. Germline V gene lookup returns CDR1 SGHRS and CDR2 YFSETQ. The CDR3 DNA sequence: TGCGCCAGCGCCACAGGGGAATCCGGAGACATTCAGTACTTC. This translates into CASATGESGDIQYF.

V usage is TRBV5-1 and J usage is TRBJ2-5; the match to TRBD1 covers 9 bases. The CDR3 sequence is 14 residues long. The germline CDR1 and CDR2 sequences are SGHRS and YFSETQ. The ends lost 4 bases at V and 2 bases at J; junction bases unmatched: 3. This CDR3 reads CASSRQGGQETQYF. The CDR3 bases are TGCGCCAGCAGCCGACAGGGGGGACAAGAGACCCAGTACTTC.

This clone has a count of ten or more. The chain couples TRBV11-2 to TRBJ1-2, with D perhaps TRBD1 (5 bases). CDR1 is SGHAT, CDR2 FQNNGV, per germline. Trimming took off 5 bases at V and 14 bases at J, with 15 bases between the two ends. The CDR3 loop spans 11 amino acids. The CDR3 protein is CASSPWAGPTF. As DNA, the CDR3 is TGTGCCAGCAGCCCCTGGGCGGGGCCTACCTTC.